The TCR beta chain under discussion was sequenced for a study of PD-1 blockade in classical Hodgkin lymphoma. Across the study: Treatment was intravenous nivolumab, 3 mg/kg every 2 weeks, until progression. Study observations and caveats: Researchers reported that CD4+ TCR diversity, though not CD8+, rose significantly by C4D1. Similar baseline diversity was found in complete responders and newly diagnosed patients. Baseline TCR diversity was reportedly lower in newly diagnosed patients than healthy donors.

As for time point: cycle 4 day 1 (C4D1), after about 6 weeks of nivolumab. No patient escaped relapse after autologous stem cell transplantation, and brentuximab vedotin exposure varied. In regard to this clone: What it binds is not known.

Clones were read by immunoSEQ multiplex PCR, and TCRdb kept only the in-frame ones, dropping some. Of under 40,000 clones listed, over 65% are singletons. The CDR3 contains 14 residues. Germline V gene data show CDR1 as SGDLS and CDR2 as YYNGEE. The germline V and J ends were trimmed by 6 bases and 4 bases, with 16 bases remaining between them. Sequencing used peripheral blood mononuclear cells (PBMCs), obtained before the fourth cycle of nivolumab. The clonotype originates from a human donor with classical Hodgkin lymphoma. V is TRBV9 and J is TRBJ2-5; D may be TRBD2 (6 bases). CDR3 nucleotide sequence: TGTGCCAGCAAACCCGTAGCCGGGGGAGAGACCCAGTACTTC. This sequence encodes CASKPVAGGETQYF.